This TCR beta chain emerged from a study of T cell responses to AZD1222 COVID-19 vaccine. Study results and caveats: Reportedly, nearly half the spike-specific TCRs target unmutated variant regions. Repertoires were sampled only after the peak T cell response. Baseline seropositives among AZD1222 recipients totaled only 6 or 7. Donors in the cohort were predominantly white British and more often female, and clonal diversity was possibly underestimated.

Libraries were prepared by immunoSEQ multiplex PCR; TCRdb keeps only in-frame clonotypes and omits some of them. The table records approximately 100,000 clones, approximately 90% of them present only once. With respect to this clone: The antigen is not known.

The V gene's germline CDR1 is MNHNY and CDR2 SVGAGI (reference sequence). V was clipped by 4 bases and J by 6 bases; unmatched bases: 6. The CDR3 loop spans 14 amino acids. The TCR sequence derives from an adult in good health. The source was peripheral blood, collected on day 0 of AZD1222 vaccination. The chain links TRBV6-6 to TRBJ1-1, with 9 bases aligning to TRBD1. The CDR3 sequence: CASSWTGEFPEAFF. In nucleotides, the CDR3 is TGTGCCAGCAGTTGGACAGGGGAGTTTCCTGAAGCTTTCTTT.